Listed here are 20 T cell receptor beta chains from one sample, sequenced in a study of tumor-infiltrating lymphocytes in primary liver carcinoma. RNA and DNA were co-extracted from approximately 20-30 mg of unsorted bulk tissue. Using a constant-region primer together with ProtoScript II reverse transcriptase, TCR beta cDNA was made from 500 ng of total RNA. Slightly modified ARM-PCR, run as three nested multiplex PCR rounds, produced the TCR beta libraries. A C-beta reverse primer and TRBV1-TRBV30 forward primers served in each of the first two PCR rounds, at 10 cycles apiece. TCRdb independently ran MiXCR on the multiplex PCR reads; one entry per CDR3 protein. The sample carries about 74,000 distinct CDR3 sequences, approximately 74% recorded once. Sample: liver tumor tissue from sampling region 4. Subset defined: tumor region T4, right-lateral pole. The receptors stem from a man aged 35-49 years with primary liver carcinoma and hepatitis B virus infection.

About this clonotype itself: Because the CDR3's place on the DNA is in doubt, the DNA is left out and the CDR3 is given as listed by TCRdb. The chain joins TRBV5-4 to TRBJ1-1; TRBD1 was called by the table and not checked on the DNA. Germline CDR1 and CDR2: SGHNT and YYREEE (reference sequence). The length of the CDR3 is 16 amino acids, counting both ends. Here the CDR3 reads CASSFGAGTANTEASF.

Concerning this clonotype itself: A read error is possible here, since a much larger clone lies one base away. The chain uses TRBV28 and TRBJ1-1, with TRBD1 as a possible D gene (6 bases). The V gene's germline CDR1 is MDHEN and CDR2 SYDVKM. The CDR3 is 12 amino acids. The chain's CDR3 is CAGSLGGTEAFF. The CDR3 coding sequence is TGTGCCGGCAGTTTAGGGGGGACTGAAGCTTTCTTT. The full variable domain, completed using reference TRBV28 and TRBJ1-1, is DVKVTQSSRYLVKRTGEKVFLECVQDMDHENMFWYRQDPGLGLRLIYFSYDVKMKEKGDIPEGYSVSREKKERFSLILESASTNQTSMYLCAGSLGGTEAFFGQGTRLTVV.

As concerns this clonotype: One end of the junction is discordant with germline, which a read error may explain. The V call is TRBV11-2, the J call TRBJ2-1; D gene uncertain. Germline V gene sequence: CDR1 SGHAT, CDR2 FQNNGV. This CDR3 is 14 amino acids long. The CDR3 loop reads CASGLDKLAVEQFF. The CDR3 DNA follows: TGTGCCAGCGGCTTAGATAAGTTGGCGGTTGAGCAGTTCTTC.

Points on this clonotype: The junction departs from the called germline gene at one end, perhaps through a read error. The CDR3, as DNA: TGTGCCAGTAGCTTAGAGCTTGGGGACGAAAAACTGTCTTTT. Its translation: CASSLELGDEKLSF. The rearrangement uses TRBV11-2 and TRBJ1-4; possibly TRBD1 for D (5 bases). The CDR3 loop spans 14 amino acids. The germline V gene encodes CDR1 SGHAT and CDR2 FQNNGV.

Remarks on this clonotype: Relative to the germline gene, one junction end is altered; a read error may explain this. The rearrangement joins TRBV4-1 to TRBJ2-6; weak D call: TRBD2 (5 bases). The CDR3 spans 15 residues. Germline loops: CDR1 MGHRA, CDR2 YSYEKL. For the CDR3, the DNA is TGTGCCAGCAGCCGGGATTTTAGTGGGGCCAACGTCCTGACTTTC. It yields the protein CASSRDFSGANVLTF.

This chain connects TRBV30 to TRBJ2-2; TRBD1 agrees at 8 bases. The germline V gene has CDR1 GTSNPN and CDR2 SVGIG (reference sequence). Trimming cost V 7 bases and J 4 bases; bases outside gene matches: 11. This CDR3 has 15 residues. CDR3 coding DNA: TGTGCCTACCGACAGGGGTTCGAGGGCACCGGGGAGCTGTTTTTT. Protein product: CAYRQGFEGTGELFF.

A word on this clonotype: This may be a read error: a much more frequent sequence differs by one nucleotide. The CDR3 DNA is TGTGCCAGCAATTACAGGGGAAACACCGGGGAGCTGTTTTTT. Protein sequence: CASNYRGNTGELFF. The V call is TRBV28, the J call TRBJ2-2, with TRBD1 matching 7 bases. V dropped 7 bases and J dropped 2; count of bases not matched to a gene: 4. This CDR3 region has 14 residues. Germline CDR1 reads MDHEN; CDR2 reads SYDVKM.

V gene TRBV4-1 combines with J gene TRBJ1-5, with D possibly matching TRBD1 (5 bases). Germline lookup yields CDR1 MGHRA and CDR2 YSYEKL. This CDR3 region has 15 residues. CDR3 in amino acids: CTSSRGGGDGLPQHF. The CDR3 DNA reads TGCACTAGCAGCCGAGGAGGAGGGGACGGCCTGCCCCAGCATTTT.

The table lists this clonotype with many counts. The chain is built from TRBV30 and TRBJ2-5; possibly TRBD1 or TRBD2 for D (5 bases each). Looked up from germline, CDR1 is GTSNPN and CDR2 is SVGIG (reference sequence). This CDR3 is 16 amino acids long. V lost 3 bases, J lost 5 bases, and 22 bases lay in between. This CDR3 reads CAWREGRYGRGETQYF. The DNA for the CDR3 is TGTGCCTGGAGAGAGGGGCGCTATGGAAGAGGGGAGACCCAGTACTTC.

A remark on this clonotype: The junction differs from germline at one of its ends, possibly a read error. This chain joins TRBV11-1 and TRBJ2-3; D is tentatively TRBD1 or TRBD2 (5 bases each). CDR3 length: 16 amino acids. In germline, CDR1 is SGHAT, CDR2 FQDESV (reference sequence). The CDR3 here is CVSSLGTSTQADTQYF. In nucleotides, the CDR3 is TGTGTCAGCAGCCTCGGGACCAGCACACAAGCAGATACGCAGTATTTT.

DNA for the CDR3: TGTGCCAGCAGGTTCGGACAGGGGGTTGAAAAACTGTTTTTT. This sequence encodes CASRFGQGVEKLFF. The chain couples TRBV11-2 to TRBJ1-4; 10 bases are a match to TRBD1. V trimming: 6 bases; J trimming: 7 bases; junction bases outside the gene matches: 5. The CDR3 runs 14 residues. Germline values: CDR1 SGHAT, CDR2 FQNNGV.

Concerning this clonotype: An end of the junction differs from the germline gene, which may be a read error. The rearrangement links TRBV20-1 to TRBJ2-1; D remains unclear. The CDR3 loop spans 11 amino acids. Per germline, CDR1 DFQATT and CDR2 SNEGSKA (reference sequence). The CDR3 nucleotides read TGCAGTGCTAGATTTCACAATGTGCAGTTCTTC. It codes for CSARFHNVQFF.

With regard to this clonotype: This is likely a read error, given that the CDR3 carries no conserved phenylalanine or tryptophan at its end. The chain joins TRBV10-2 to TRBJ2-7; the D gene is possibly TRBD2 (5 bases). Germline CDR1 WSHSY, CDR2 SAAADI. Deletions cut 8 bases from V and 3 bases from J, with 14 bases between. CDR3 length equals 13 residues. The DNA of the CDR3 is TGCGCCAGCGGTGCGCCGGGGATCTACGAGCAGTACTAC. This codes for CASGAPGIYEQYY.

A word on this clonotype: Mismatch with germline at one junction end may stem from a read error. The CDR3 reads CASSLPGESPLYF. CDR3 nucleotides: TGTGCCAGCAGCCTACCCGGGGAGTCACCCCTCTACTTT. The rearrangement links TRBV7-9 to TRBJ1-6; D not resolved. This CDR3 is built from 13 residues. Germline CDR1 is SEHNR and CDR2 is FQNEAQ (reference sequence).

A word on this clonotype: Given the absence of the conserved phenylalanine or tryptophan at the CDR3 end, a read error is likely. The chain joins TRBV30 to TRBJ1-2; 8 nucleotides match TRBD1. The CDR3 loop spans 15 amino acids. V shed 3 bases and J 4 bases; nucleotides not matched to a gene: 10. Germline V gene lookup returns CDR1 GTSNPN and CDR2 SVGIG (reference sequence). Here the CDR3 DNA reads TGTGCCTGGAGGCAAACAGGGGGGGGACTCTATGGCTACACCATC. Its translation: CAWRQTGGGLYGYTI.

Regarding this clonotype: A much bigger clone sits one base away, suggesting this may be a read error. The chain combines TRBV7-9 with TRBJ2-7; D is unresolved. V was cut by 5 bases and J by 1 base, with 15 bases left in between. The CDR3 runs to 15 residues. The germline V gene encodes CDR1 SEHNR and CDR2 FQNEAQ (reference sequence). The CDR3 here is CASSPNTTASYEQYF. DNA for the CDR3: TGTGCCAGCAGCCCCAACACGACCGCTTCCTACGAGCAGTACTTC.

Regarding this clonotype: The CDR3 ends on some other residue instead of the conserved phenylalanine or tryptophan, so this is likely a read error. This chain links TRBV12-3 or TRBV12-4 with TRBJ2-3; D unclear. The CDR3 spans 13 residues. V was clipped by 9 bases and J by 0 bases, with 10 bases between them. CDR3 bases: TGTGCCAGTCTGACGATCAGCACAGATACGCAGTATTAT. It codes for CASLTISTDTQYY.

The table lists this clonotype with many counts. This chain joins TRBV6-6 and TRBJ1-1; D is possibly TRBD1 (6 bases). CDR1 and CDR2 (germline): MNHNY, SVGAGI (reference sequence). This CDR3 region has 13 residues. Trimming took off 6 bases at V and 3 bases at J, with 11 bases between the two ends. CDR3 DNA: TGTGCCAGCAGCCTCGGACAGTACACTGAAGCTTTCTTT. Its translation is CASSLGQYTEAFF.

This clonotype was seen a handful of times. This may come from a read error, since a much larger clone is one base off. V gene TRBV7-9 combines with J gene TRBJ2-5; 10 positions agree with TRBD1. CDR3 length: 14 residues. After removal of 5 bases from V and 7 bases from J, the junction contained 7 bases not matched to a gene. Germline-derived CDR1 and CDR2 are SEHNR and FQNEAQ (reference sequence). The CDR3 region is CASSNRQGAGTQYF. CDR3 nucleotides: TGTGCCAGCAGCAACAGACAGGGGGCAGGGACCCAGTACTTC.

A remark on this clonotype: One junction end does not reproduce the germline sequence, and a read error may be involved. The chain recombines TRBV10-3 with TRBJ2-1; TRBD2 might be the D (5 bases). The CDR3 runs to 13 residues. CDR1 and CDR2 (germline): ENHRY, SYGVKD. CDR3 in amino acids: CAILEGPDNGQFF. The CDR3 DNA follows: TGTGCCATCCTAGAGGGCCCAGACAATGGGCAGTTCTTC.